The text below deals with one TCR beta chain. Its antigen is not identified. This CDR3 spans 14 amino acids. Trimming removed 5 bases from V and 1 base from J, with 11 bases in between. Looked up from germline, CDR1 is SEHNR and CDR2 is FQNEAQ (reference sequence). TCRdb's copy holds only in-frame clones and misses some; the assay was immunoSEQ multiplex PCR. This table has about 68,000 clones, around 68% appearing once. This entry is derived from a study of cytotoxic CD8 clonotypes in ibrutinib-treated CLL. Study-level findings and limits: Public clonotypes proved infrequent, and on treatment they shrank or remained steady. At ibrutinib response, clonality increased, and at progression it declined back toward baseline. At the start, clonality exceeded age-matched healthy donors and followed circulating CD8+ T-cell counts. Sustained-remission patients were sampled at different times than progressing patients were.

The chain is built from TRBV7-9 and TRBJ1-1; D not resolved. This material consisted of PBMCs, taken after 12 months of ibrutinib treatment. This clonotype was obtained from a human donor with chronic lymphocytic leukemia. CDR3 DNA sequence: TGTGCCAGCAGCCACTCGACGGCGAACACTGAAGCTTTCTTT. It specifies CASSHSTANTEAFF.